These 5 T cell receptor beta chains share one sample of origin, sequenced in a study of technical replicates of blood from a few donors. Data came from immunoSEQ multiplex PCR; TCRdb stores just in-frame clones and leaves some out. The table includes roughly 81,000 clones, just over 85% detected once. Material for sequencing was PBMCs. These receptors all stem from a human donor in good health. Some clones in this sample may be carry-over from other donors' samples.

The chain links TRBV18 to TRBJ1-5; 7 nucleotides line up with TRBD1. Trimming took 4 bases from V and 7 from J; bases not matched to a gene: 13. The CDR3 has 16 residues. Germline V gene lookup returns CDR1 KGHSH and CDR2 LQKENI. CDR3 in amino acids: CASSHALTGTNQPQHF. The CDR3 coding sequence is TGTGCCAGCTCACACGCGCTGACAGGGACCAACCAGCCCCAGCATTTT.

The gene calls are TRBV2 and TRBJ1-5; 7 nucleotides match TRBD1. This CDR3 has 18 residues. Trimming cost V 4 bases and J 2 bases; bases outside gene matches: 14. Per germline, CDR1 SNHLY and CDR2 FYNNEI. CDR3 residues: CASSGTSSTGKGNQPQHF. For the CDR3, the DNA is TGTGCCAGCAGTGGAACCTCATCGACAGGGAAGGGCAATCAGCCCCAGCATTTT.

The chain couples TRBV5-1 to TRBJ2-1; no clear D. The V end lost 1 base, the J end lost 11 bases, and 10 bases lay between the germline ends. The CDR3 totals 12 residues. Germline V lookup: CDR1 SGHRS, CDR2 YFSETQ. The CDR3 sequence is CASSLKVTQQFF. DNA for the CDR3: TGCGCCAGCAGCTTGAAAGTGACACAGCAGTTCTTC. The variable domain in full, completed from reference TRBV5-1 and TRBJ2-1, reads KAGVTQTPRYLIKTRGQQVTLSCSPISGHRSVSWYQQTPGQGLQFLFEYFSETQRNKGNFPGRFSGRQFSNSRSEMNVSTLELGDSALYLCASSLKVTQQFFGPGTRLTVL.

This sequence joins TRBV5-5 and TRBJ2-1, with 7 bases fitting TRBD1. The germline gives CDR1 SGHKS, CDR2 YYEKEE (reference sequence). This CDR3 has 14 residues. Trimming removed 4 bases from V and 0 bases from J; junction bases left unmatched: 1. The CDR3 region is CASSEGASYNEQFF. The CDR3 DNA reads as TGTGCCAGCAGCGAGGGGGCCTCCTACAATGAGCAGTTCTTC.

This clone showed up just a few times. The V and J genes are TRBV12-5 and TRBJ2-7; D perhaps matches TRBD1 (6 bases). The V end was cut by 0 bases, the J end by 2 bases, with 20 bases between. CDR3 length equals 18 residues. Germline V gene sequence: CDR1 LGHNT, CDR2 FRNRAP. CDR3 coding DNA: TGTGCTAGTGGTTTGGTATATAGTCTTAGGGGACAAACCTACGAGCAGTACTTC. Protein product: CASGLVYSLRGQTYEQYF.